The TCR beta chain described here comes from a study of blood T cell repertoires in COVID-19 (dated by TCRdb to about 2020). Study-wide context: Samples from collaborators originated in the United States, Italy and Spain and spanned both the acute and convalescent phases of COVID-19. The prospective study material was composed of cDNA or gDNA derived from T cells, B-cell-depleted T cells, or PBMCs. Deeply sampled blood TCRbeta repertoires from subjects exposed to, actively infected with, or recovered from COVID-19 were included in the dataset. The repertoires were released in a freely available public database meant as a resource for research on the immune response to SARS-CoV-2. Samples were obtained from the ongoing ImmuneRACE study (first 160 participants) and from 1,254 subjects provided by 6 global collaborators. The sample metadata nearly always contained a de-identified subject ID, COVID-19 status, age in years and sex. Where available, HLA class I and class II types were taken from metadata supplied by the sample provider and were not determined by assay-based typing.

Whole blood was collected in K2EDTA tubes by collaborating institutions according to the institutions' own protocols. Collaborator samples were shipped for TCRbeta analysis as frozen whole blood, isolated PBMCs, or DNA extracted from either sample type. TCRbeta CDR3 regions were amplified from genomic DNA using the immunoSEQ Assay, a bias-controlled multiplex PCR. On the authors' methods: Nucleated cell counts per sample were estimated from amplification of reference gene primers within the assay. To quantify the absolute abundance of each unique TCRbeta CDR3 rearrangement, sequence reads were collapsed and filtered. Productive Simpson clonality was computed per sample as the square root of Simpson's diversity index over productive rearrangements. Imported from immuneACCESS, the table was reduced by TCRdb to in-frame sequences with V and J called. These copies leave out some clones; in studies compared against another copy, an unresolved V gene accounts for under half, and the cause of the remainder is not known. V and J calls and clone size follow that table, whereas D and trimming were derived from the DNA. The sample table holds about 240,000 clones, of which roughly 88% were seen once. Together, the top ten hold roughly an eighth of the sample.

Reading the germline V gene (reference sequence) gives CDR1 MNHEY and CDR2 SMNVEV. The CDR3 has 16 amino acids, counting the end cysteine and phenylalanine. The retained sequence is limited to the CDR3, 48 bases, with the frame set at the first base. The germline ends are 24 bases apart after V is trimmed by 8 bases and J by 7 bases. Overall study results and their limits: Clinical and demographic metadata were provided uncurated, with the amount varying by source and participant.

As concerns this clone: Its antigen is unknown. The sample holds no much larger clone one base away, and base qualities are not on file.

The sequenced sample consisted of peripheral blood. The chain is encoded by TRBV27 joined to TRBJ2-1; a weak D assignment points to TRBD2 (6 bases agree). This clonotype was sampled from a man older than 75 with acute or convalescent COVID-19. Here the CDR3 is given as CASSYQGSGLRNEQFF. The DNA sequence is given as TGTGCCAGCTCCTACCAGGGAAGCGGGCTTCGAAATGAGCAGTTCTTC.